The clone carrying this T cell receptor beta chain was recorded a few times. Its specificity is unknown. This specimen comes from a study of beta chain features in type 1 diabetes. Of the isolated RNA, all was reverse transcribed, and so the sequenced material was expressed TCRB transcripts. TCRdb's table, derived via immunoSEQ multiplex PCR, lists solely in-frame clones and lacks some. The table shows over 500,000 clones, with 15% to 17% occurring only once. Study-wide points: Type 1 diabetes patients had TCRB CDR3s that were shorter (moderately but significantly so) in all four CD4+ subsets. Type 1 diabetes patients had fewer VDJ junction insertions and more deletions.

Sequenced: naive CD4+ T cells from blood. The receptor comes from a man between 18 and 29 years old in good health.

CDR3 sequence reads: CASSLLGEQYF. In DNA form, the CDR3 reads TGCGCCAGCAGCTTGCTGGGGGAGCAGTACTTC. The chain employs TRBV5-1 and TRBJ2-7; no clear D. This CDR3 comprises 11 residues. The ends were cut back, 1 base at V and 7 bases at J, with 6 bases in the middle. Germline values: CDR1 SGHRS, CDR2 YFSETQ. The complete variable domain, with remaining parts taken from reference TRBV5-1 and TRBJ2-7, reads KAGVTQTPRYLIKTRGQQVTLSCSPISGHRSVSWYQQTPGQGLQFLFEYFSETQRNKGNFPGRFSGRQFSNSRSEMNVSTLELGDSALYLCASSLLGEQYFGPGTRLTVT.